What follows describes a single TCR beta chain. The antigen remains undetermined. This CDR3 is built from 14 residues. V lost 2 bases and J 7 bases, leaving 15 bases between the germline ends. The germline CDR1 and CDR2 sequences are SGHRS and YFSETQ. This entry is derived from a study of T cell clones after liver transplantation. Study-level information: Pre-transplant mixed lymphocyte reactions yielded third-party-reactive TCRbeta sequences as comparators for graft-donor-reactive sequences. Subjects received no induction therapy and standard immunosuppression until randomization at 12-24 months post-transplant. Study results and limitations: Post-transplant time points were not standardized, so conclusions are preliminary.

Clones were read by immunoSEQ multiplex PCR, and TCRdb kept only the in-frame ones, dropping some. The data contain around 20,000 clones, about 87% of them singletons. This specimen was CD8+ T cells from blood, taken before liver transplant. The clonotype originates from a human donor who received a liver transplant. The genes are TRBV5-1 and TRBJ1-2, with unresolved D. The CDR3 DNA is TGCGCCAGCAGCTTCGAGCCCCCCGGGTCTGGCTACACCTTC. It yields the protein CASSFEPPGSGYTF. Drawing the rest from reference TRBV5-1 and TRBJ1-2, the complete variable domain is KAGVTQTPRYLIKTRGQQVTLSCSPISGHRSVSWYQQTPGQGLQFLFEYFSETQRNKGNFPGRFSGRQFSNSRSEMNVSTLELGDSALYLCASSFEPPGSGYTFGSGTRLTVV.